This T cell receptor beta chain was observed in a study of shared T cell receptors in the human thymus. The CDR3 runs 14 residues. Per the germline V gene, CDR1 is MNHNS and CDR2 is SASEGT. Between the trimmed V and J ends, which lost 3 bases and 3 bases, there was a span of 12 bases. Assay: immunoSEQ multiplex PCR; the TCRdb copy retains only in-frame clones and omits some. The sample contains around 730,000 clones, 70% to 90% of which appear only once. These data were also reused for a study on human thymus T cells.

This sequence joins TRBV6-1 and TRBJ2-7, with D unclear. Sequences were obtained from thymocytes. The receptor comes from a girl under three years old with a congenital heart defect. The CDR3 DNA reads TGTGCCAGCAGTGACCCTCCCCCCGTCTACGAGCAGTACTTC. It codes for CASSDPPPVYEQYF.